The clone carrying this T cell receptor (beta chain) turned up a few times. This specimen belongs to a study of T-cell memory formation after mild COVID-19. MiXCR was run by TCRdb on the 5' RACE reads, yielding one entry per CDR3 protein. The sample consists of roughly 100,000 distinct CDR3 sequences, approximately 15% of them appearing once. Per the germline V gene, CDR1 is MNHNS and CDR2 is SASEGT. The V gene end was trimmed by 4 bases and the J gene end by 3 bases; junction bases not matched to a gene: 7. The CDR3 is 15 amino acids. The sequence came from an adult woman who had mild COVID-19 (a few samples of this study predate the infection). Cell type and time point are not known. The sequencing input was PBMCs or a T cell subset sorted from them (not recorded which). The V call is TRBV6-1, the J call TRBJ2-7; 9 bases match TRBD1. The CDR3 spells CASSVTGTGIYEQYF. In nucleotides, the CDR3 is TGTGCCAGCAGTGTTACCGGGACAGGGATCTACGAGCAGTACTTC.